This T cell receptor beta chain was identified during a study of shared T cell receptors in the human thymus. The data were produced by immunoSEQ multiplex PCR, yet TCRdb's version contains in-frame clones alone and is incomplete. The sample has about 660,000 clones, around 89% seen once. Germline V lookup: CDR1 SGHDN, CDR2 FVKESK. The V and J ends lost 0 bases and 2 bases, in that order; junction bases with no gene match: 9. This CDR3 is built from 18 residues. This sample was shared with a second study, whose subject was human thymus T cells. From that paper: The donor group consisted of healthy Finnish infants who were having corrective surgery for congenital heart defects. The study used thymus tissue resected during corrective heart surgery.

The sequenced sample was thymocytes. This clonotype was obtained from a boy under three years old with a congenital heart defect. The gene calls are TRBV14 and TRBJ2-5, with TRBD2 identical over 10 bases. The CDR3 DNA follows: TGTGCCAGCAGCCAAGAGGGGGGGGCTAGCGGGAGACAAGAGACCCAGTACTTC. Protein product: CASSQEGGASGRQETQYF.